This T cell receptor (beta chain) came from a study of T cells after yellow fever vaccination. TCR cDNA, made by 5'RACE template switching, carried an added universal primer site and UMIs. Each CDR3 protein is one row after TCRdb ran MiXCR on the 5' RACE reads. In the table there are 250,000 or so distinct CDR3 sequences, 3.6% of which are singletons. The table lists this clonotype with many counts. The antigen is not known. Overall study results and limits: FACS-sorted repertoires could harbor abundant contaminating bulk-population clonotypes. Booster samples showed a return of most primary-vaccination clones (around 95% CD4, over 70% CD8). Shared CD4/CD8 clonotypes were a small share, likely from convergent recombination.

V dropped 3 bases and J dropped 3; count of bases not matched to a gene: 4. The germline V gene encodes CDR1 SGHRS and CDR2 YFSETQ. The CDR3 sequence is 15 residues long. V gene TRBV5-1 combines with J gene TRBJ2-1, with 9 nucleotides matching TRBD1. The sample here was PBMCs, taken 15 days after the yellow fever booster vaccination. The origin of this receptor is a man younger than 35 who received the YFV17D yellow fever vaccine. CDR3 nucleotide sequence: TGCGCCAGCAGCTGGACAGGGGACGGCTACAATGAGCAGTTCTTC. Translating gives CASSWTGDGYNEQFF.